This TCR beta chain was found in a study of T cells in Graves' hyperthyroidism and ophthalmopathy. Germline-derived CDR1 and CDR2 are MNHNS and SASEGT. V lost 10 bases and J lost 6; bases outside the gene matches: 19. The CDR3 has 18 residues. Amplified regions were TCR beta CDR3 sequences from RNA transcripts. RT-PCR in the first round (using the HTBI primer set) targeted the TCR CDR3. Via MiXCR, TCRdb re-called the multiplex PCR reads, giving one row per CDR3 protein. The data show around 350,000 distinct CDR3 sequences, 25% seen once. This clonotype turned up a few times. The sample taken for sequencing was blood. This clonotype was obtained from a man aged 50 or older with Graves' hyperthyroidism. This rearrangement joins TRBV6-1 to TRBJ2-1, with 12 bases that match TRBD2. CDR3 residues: CATSSSSLAGGPGNEQFF. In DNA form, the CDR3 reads TGTGCCACCTCTAGCTCGTCCCTAGCGGGAGGGCCGGGCAATGAGCAGTTCTTC.